The 2 T cell receptor beta chains presented below share a single source sample, sequenced in a study of cytomegalovirus exposure and HLA in healthy donors (dated by TCRdb to the late 2010s). Library construction relied on the immunoSEQ multiplex PCR assay. The multiplex PCR relied on a mix of 60 forward primers for TCR Vbeta segments and 13 reverse primers for TCR Jbeta segments. In TCRdb, the immuneACCESS table is reduced to in-frame sequences with V and J assigned. These tables do not hold every clone; where another copy was compared, an unresolved V gene accounts for under half, and the others remain unexplained. Across this sample there are approximately 160,000 clones, with roughly 79% seen only once. Of the sample, roughly 7.5% falls within the top ten clones. The sample consisted of PBMCs. Every receptor here comes from a male donor in good health and CMV-seropositive.

For this clone: Other DNA sequences in this specimen translate into the identical CDR3. V gene TRBV4-3 combines with J gene TRBJ1-3, with TRBD1 as a possible D gene (6 bases). The CDR3 consists of 14 residues. Between the trimmed V and J ends, which lost 2 bases and 1 base, there was a span of 6 bases. In germline, CDR1 is LGHNA, CDR2 YSLEER. The CDR3 reads CASSQTGSGNTIYF. Here the CDR3 DNA reads TGCGCCAGCAGCCAAACAGGGTCTGGAAACACCATATATTTT.

J is TRBJ2-1 and V is TRBV25-1; tentative D call: TRBD2 (5 bases). The germline CDR1 and CDR2 sequences are MGHDK and SYGVNS. The CDR3 length is 12 residues. The ends were cut back, 10 bases at V and 9 bases at J, with 16 bases in the middle. CDR3 in DNA: TGTGCCACTTCGGCGGTGAGCGGTGAGCAGTTCTTC. This codes for CATSAVSGEQFF.